This T cell receptor beta chain was documented in a study of CD8 T cells in ankylosing spondylitis. The study's findings and limits: Previously reported in reactive arthritis synovial fluid and blood were some of the motif variants. Seemingly characteristic of ankylosing spondylitis blood was a TCR beta motif consisting of 7 or 8 highly homologous variants.

With molecular barcodes, quantitative 5'-RACE was used to make the TCR beta libraries. Via MiXCR, TCRdb re-called the 5' RACE reads, giving one row per CDR3 protein. The sample lists roughly 150,000 distinct CDR3 sequences, 9.5% to 10% occurring once. This clonotype showed up just a few times. What it recognizes is unknown. This CDR3 is 15 amino acids long. Per germline, CDR1 MGHRA and CDR2 YSYEKL. The V and J ends lost 4 bases and 6 bases, in that order; junction bases with no gene match: 9. This receptor was identified in a female donor with ankylosing spondylitis or in good health (not recorded which). The V and J genes are TRBV4-1 and TRBJ2-1, with TRBD2 matching 7 bases. Sequencing was performed on blood, either unsorted or a sorted T cell fraction (not recorded which). CDR3 nucleotide sequence: TGCGCCAGCAGCCCCGTTGGACTAGGGCCCAATGAGCAGTTCTTC. This translates into CASSPVGLGPNEQFF.